This entry describes one TCR beta chain. Recovered participants had two consecutive negative NP/OP PCR tests, healthcare professional clearance, or symptom resolution. This sample stems from a study of blood T cell repertoires in COVID-19. About the research overall: The analysed material was cDNA or gDNA that came from T cells, B-cell-depleted T cells, or PBMCs.

Some clones are missing from TCRdb's copy, which holds only in-frame ones; the method was immunoSEQ multiplex PCR. The sample holds around 400,000 clones, just under 90% seen once. This CDR3 region has 12 residues. The V gene's germline CDR1 is LNHDA and CDR2 SQIVND (reference sequence). Deletions cut 5 bases from V and 4 bases from J, with 8 bases between. This sequence originates from a woman in her 30s who had recovered from COVID-19. What was sequenced was PBMCs or T cells enriched from blood (not recorded which). The V call is TRBV19, the J call TRBJ1-2; a possible D gene is TRBD1 (6 bases). DNA for the CDR3: TGTGCCAGTAGTGACAGGCTCTATGGCTACACCTTC. Amino acids: CASSDRLYGYTF.